Listed below are T cell receptor beta chains from one sample, sequenced in a study of blood T cell repertoires in COVID-19. Sequencing was performed with immunoSEQ multiplex PCR; in TCRdb, only in-frame clones are kept and a portion is missing. The profile shows over 75,000 clones, approximately 91% of them singletons. The source material was peripheral blood. These receptors all come from a woman of 80 years or more with acute or convalescent COVID-19. The CDR3 runs from the conserved cysteine through the conserved F or W. The order of the fields is V gene, CDR3 protein.

TRBV10-3 | CAIKPDSQETQYF
TRBV6-5 | CAKTGGTFNYGYTF
TRBV13 | CASSFSVYGYTF
TRBV7-2 | CASSLGLIMNTEAFF
TRBV2 | CASSGSRNSPLHF
TRBV5-1 | CASSLGAVEQYF
TRBV7-8 | CASSFQHRGGEQFF
TRBV15 | CATSREGLGSEKLFF
TRBV6-2/TRBV6-3 | CASSRGPGATNEKLFF
TRBV7-8 | CASSPRAPPGGGYGYTF
TRBV5-6 | CASSLGHYLGGTEAFF
TRBV18 | CASSPLGTQGPLATQYF
TRBV6-5 | CASDSGTGSAGAFF
TRBV7-2 | CASSPPWGGTDTQYF
TRBV5-4 | CASSRGAKAYTGELFF
TRBV13 | CASSVGGRNSPLHF
TRBV29-1 | CSVRDSTEIGKLFF
TRBV28 | CASSKYRFQVNEQYF
TRBV6-9 | CASSYRVAGVSEQYF
TRBV10-3 | CAIKPGAYNEQFF
TRBV5-4 | CASSSGLESEKLFF
TRBV28 | CASSLLSGKLFF
TRBV18 | CASSHVRNPNTEAFF
TRBV18 | CASSPRTQTAAGSPLHF
TRBV3-1/TRBV3-2 | CASSKTGGPGMNYGYTF
TRBV4-3 | CASSPGTGGFGYTF
TRBV6-5 | CASSNRDRDGYGYTF
TRBV28 | CASSDRGPDTEAFF
TRBV11-2 | CASRHTGGGYEQYF
TRBV7-2 | CASSPTGPTYEQYF
TRBV21-1 | CASSKWSRQIGQPQHF
TRBV3-1/TRBV3-2 | CASSLHTGVREQYF
TRBV28 | CASSFGRGTETQYF
TRBV28 | CASSWGDGREAFF
TRBV19 | CASTRLTGQPNTEAFF
TRBV6-5 | CASRIRDRGADTQYF
TRBV9 | CASSAVSGGTDTQYF
TRBV28 | CASSSTGVSYEQYF
TRBV5-1 | CASSPGLAGGSFRDDEQFF
TRBV19 | CASSTQVLAGGGTDTQYF
TRBV28 | CASSHRTRNTGELFF
TRBV7-9 | CASSLWEPARNEQFF
TRBV5-1 | CASSLDRANSPLHF
TRBV7-8 | CASSFAGTGLYEQYF
TRBV7-3 | CASSPTSAGAGNEQFF
TRBV11-2 | CASSLATGNGGYTF
TRBV29-1 | CSGRTSGNTGELFF
TRBV24-1 | CATSGWDRAVGFTYEQYF
TRBV18 | CASSPLAGGPPDSGNTIYF